This T cell receptor beta chain stems from a study of blood T cell repertoires in COVID-19. Study as a whole: Samples taken during acute and convalescent COVID-19 were collected in the United States, Italy and Spain. From T cells, B-cell-depleted T cells, or PBMCs came the material, which was cDNA or gDNA.

Patients of the Seattle cohort, enrolled during active infection, were followed longitudinally. Per the germline V gene, CDR1 is MGHRA and CDR2 is YSYEKL. Trimming cost V 2 bases and J 5 bases, with 6 bases left between them. The CDR3 contains 12 residues. Under the authors' procedure: Estimation of nucleated cell counts was performed using reference gene primer amplification. Sequenced by immunoSEQ multiplex PCR; TCRdb stores in-frame clones only, minus some. D and trimming come from the DNA, and the V and J calls and clone size come from that table. The sample has 300,000 to 350,000 clones; about 91% are singletons.

The source of this sequence is a woman aged 25 to 45 with COVID-19, enrolled during active disease. The chain joins TRBV4-1 to TRBJ1-2, with D possibly matching TRBD1 (5 bases). The sequenced sample was peripheral blood. CDR3 protein: CASSQQGYGYTF. In DNA, the CDR3 is TGCGCCAGCAGCCAACAGGGTTATGGCTACACCTTC.